The T cell receptor (beta chain) under discussion was sequenced for a study of memory CD4+ T cells and cytomegalovirus serostatus (dated by TCRdb to the late 2010s). In terms of the full investigation: The cohort comprised around 35 healthy Belgian adults, 9 CMV seropositive and some 25 CMV seronegative. To replicate a published TCR-based CMV serostatus classifier, the study sequenced CD4+ memory TCRbeta repertoires from a Belgian cohort whose cytomegalovirus serostatus was known. General study outcomes and caveats: Results were interpreted as suggesting that the CMV-associated TCR signature is largely present in the CD4+ memory repertoire. For predicting CMV serostatus, the median bootstrapped AUC was 0.95 using the original framework and roughly 0.91 using a US-trained random forest. On the Belgian cohort, the classifier built on the original framework reached a median bootstrapped AUC of about 0.96, with a 95% CI of 0.76-1.00. Only CD4+CD45RO+ memory cells were sequenced, in contrast to the original study, which included naive and memory CD4+ and CD8+ populations. Of 150 to 200 previously reported CMV-associated TCRbeta sequences, some 67 appeared in the CD4+ memory repertoires, each in one to five individuals.

Deletion took 0 bases off V and 7 bases off J, with a span of 18 bases between the germline ends. The germline V gene gives CDR1 as SGHVS and CDR2 as FNYEAQ. From the cysteine through the phenylalanine, the CDR3 covers 17 amino acids. The CDR3 DNA has 51 bases and is translated from base 1. Notes on this clone: The antigen it binds to is not known. Base qualities are not at hand, and no much larger clone is one base apart.

The Quick-DNA Microprep Kit was used to extract genomic DNA from the sorted cells. Amplification of TCRbeta DNA was done with the immunoSEQ hsTCRbeta kit, following the protocol from the manufacturer. TCRbeta libraries were sequenced on an Illumina MiSeq instrument. Under the source paper's analysis protocol: Once out-of-frame sequences had been removed, millions of distinct TCRbeta sequences were left, which works out to an average of roughly 72,000 per individual. Each individual was scored using the number of about 180 previously reported CMV-associated TCRbeta sequences that the individual carried and the total number of productive distinct TCRbeta sequences. A beta-binomial model was reimplemented in Python, and scikit-learn random forests with default parameters were trained on US cohort data. On the Belgian cohort, classifier performance was reported as the median AUC, along with percentile confidence intervals, across 10,000 bootstrap iterations. In its TCRdb copy, this immuneACCESS table keeps in-frame sequences only and misses some clones. Where compared with another copy, unresolved V genes explain less than half of these, and the others have no known cause. That table gives V, J and clone size, and the DNA gave D and trimming. This sample comprises around 61,000 clones, 82% of them detected only once. Of the sample, 0.4% falls within the top ten clones.

A FACSAria II was used to sort memory CD4+ T cells, defined as single viable CD3+CD4+CD8-CD45RO+ cells. To determine CMV serostatus, a Roche Elecsys assay was used that detects serum IgG against CMV pp150, pp28, p38 and p52. After the samples were thawed, total CD4+ T cells were enriched through positive selection using CD4 magnetic microbeads. Samples originated from another study that specifically interrogated the CD4+ T cell memory repertoire. Peripheral blood mononuclear cells were isolated and cryopreserved according to standard operating procedures, and serum was kept at -80 degrees C. Staining used CD3-PerCP (BW264/56), CD4-APC (RPA-T4), CD45RO-PE (UCHT1) and CD8-Pacific Orange (3B5) antibodies, with Sytox blue excluding non-viable cells.

Input material: memory CD4+ T cells from blood. This sequence uses TRBV7-6 and TRBJ2-2; the D gene is possibly TRBD1 or TRBD2, each agreeing over 6 bases. The source is an adult in good health and CMV-seronegative. The CDR3 in this case is CASSLASPRGASGELFF. The DNA sequence is TGTGCCAGCAGCTTAGCGTCCCCAAGGGGGGCGAGCGGGGAGCTGTTTTTT. Beyond the CDR3, the reference TRBV7-6 and TRBJ2-2 genes provide the residues; the full variable domain reads: GAGVSQSPRYKVTKRGQDVALRCDPISGHVSLYWYRQALGQGPEFLTYFNYEAQQDKSGLPNDRFSAERPEGSISTLTIQRTEQRDSAMYRCASSLASPRGASGELFFGEGSRLTVL.